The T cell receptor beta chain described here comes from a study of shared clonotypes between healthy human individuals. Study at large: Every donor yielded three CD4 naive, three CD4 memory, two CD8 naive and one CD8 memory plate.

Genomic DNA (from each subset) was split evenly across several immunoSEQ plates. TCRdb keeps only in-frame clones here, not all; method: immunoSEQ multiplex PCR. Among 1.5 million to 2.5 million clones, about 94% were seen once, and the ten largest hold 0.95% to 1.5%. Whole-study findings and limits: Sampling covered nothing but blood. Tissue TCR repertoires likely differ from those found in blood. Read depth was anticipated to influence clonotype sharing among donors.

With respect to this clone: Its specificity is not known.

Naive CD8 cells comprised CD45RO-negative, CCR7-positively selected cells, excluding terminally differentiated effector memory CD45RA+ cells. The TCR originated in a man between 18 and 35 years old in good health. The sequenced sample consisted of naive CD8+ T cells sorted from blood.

The CDR3 sequence is CASSPTGLGTYEQYF. In nucleotides, the CDR3 is TGCGCCAGCAGCCCCACAGGGCTGGGGACCTACGAGCAGTACTTC. The chain recombines TRBV4-1 with TRBJ2-7, with D perhaps TRBD1 (6 bases). This CDR3 is built from 15 residues. Trimming stripped 4 bases from V and 2 bases from J, with 15 bases between. In germline, CDR1 is MGHRA, CDR2 YSYEKL.